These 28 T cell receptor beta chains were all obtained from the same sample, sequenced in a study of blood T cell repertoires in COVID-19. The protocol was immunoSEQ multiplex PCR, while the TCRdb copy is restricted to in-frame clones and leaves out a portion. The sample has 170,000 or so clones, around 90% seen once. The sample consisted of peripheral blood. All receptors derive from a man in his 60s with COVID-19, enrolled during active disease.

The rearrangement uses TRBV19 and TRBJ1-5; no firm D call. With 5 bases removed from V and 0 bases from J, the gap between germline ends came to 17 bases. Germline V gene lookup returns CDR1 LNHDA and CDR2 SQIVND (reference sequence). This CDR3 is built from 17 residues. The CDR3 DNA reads TGTGCCAGTAGTCCCCTAATTGGGCAGCATAGCAATCAGCCCCAGCATTTT. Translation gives CASSPLIGQHSNQPQHF.

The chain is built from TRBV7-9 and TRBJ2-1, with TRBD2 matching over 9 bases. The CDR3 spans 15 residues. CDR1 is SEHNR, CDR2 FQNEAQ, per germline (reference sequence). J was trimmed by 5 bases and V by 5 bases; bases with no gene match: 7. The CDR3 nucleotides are TGTGCCAGCAGCCCACCGGGACTAGCTAACAATGAGCAGTTCTTC. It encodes CASSPPGLANNEQFF.

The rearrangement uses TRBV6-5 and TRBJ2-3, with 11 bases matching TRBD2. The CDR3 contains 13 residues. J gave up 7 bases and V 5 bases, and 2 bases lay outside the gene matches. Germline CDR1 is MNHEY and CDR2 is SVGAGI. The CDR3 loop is CASSRTSGYTQYF. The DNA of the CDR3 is TGTGCCAGCAGTCGGACTAGCGGGTATACGCAGTATTTT.

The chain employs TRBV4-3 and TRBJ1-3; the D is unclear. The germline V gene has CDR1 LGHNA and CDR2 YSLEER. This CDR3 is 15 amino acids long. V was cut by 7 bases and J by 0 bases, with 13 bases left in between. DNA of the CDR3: TGCGCCAGCACCACCTCAGTTACCTCTGGAAACACCATATATTTT. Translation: CASTTSVTSGNTIYF.

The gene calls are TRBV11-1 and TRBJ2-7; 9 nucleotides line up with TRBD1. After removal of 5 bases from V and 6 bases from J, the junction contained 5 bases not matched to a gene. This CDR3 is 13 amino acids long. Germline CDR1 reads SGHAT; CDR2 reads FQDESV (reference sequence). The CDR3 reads CASSGMTGGEQYF. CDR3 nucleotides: TGTGCCAGCAGCGGAATGACAGGGGGCGAGCAGTACTTC.

CDR3 DNA: TGTGCCAGCAGCTTAGCGGCAGGGACTAACTATGGCTACACCTTC. Protein: CASSLAAGTNYGYTF. The V gene is TRBV7-2, the J gene TRBJ1-2, with D perhaps TRBD1 (5 bases). Trimming removed 0 bases at V and 0 bases at J, with 8 bases between. The CDR3 runs to 15 residues. Germline V gene lookup returns CDR1 SGHTA and CDR2 FQGNSA. Filled out from reference TRBV7-2 and TRBJ1-2, the complete variable domain reads GAGVSQSPSNKVTEKGKDVELRCDPISGHTALYWYRQSLGQGLEFLIYFQGNSAPDKSGLPSDRFSAERTGGSVSTLTIQRTQQEDSAVYLCASSLAAGTNYGYTFGSGTRLTVV.

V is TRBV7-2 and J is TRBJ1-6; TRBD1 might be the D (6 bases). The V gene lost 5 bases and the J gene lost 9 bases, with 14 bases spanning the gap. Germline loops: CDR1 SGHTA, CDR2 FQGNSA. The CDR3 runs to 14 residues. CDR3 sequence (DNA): TGTGCCAGCAGCCCCGGGACAAGGAGTTCACCCCTCCACTTT. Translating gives CASSPGTRSSPLHF.

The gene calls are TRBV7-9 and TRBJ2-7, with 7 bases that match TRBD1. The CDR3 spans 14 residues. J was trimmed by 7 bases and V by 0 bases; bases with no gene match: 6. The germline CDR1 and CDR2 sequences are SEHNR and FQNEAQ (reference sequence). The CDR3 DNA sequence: TGTGCCAGCAGCTTAGCCCGGACAGGTCGGGAGCAGTACTTC. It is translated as CASSLARTGREQYF.

The CDR3 is CASRSGGFANTEAFF. The CDR3 coding sequence is TGTGCCAGCCGATCGGGGGGGTTCGCGAACACTGAAGCTTTCTTT. The chain carries TRBV3-1 (or the pseudogene TRBV3-2) and TRBJ1-1; possible D gene TRBD1, 5 bases. CDR1 is LGHDT and CDR2 is YNNKEL in the germline V gene (reference sequence). The CDR3 has 15 residues. The V end lost 8 bases, the J end lost 1 base, and 17 bases lay between the germline ends.

The CDR3 DNA reads as TGTGCCAGCAGTCCTGGGGGAGGCTATGGCTACACCTTC. Translation: CASSPGGGYGYTF. The rearrangement uses TRBV28 and TRBJ1-2, with D possibly matching TRBD1 (5 bases). The CDR3 has 13 amino acids. The germline V and J ends were trimmed by 5 bases and 4 bases, with 11 bases remaining between them. Germline lookup yields CDR1 MDHEN and CDR2 SYDVKM.

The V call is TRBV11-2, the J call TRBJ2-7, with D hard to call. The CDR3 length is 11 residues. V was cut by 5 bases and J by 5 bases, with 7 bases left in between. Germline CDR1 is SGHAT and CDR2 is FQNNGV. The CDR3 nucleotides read TGTGCCAGCAGCCAGGCCCACGAGCAGTACTTC. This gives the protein CASSQAHEQYF. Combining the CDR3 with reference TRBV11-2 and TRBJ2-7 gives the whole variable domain EAGVAQSPRYKIIEKRQSVAFWCNPISGHATLYWYQQILGQGPKLLIQFQNNGVVDDSQLPKDRFSAERLKGVDSTLKIQPAKLEDSAVYLCASSQAHEQYFGPGTRLTVT.

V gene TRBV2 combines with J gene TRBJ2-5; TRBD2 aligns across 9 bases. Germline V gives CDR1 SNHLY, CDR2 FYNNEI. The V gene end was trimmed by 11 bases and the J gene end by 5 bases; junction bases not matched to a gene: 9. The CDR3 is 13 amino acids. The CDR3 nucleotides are TGTGCCGGTATAGCGGGAGTTGGGGAGACCCAGTACTTC. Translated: CAGIAGVGETQYF.

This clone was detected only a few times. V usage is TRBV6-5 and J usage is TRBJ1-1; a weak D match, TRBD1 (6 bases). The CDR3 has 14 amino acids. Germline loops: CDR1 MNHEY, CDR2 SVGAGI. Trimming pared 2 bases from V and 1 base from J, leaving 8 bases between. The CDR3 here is CASSYMGANTEAFF. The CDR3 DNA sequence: TGTGCCAGCAGTTACATGGGGGCGAACACTGAAGCTTTCTTT.

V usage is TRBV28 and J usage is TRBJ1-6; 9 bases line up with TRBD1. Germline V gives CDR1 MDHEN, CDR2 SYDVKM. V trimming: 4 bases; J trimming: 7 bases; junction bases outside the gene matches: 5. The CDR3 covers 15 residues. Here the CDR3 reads CASSSIDRGNSPLHF. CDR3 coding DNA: TGTGCCAGCAGTTCCATCGACAGGGGGAATTCACCCCTCCACTTT.

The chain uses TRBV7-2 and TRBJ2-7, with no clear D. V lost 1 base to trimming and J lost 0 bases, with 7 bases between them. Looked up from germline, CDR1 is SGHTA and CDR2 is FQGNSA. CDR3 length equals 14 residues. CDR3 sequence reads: CASSLGPSSYEQYF. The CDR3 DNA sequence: TGTGCCAGCAGCTTAGGCCCGAGCTCCTACGAGCAGTACTTC.

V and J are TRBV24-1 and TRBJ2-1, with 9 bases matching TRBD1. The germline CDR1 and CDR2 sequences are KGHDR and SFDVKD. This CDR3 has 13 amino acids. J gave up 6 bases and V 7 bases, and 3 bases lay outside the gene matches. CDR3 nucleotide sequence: TGTGCCACCAGGGACAGGGGCCTCAATGAGCAGTTCTTC. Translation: CATRDRGLNEQFF.

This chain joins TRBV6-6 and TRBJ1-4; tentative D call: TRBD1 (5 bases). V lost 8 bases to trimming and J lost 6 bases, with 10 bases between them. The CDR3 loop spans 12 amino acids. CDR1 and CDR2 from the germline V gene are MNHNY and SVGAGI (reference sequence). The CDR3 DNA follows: TGTGCCAGCCGGGGGACTGATGAAAAACTGTTTTTT. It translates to CASRGTDEKLFF.

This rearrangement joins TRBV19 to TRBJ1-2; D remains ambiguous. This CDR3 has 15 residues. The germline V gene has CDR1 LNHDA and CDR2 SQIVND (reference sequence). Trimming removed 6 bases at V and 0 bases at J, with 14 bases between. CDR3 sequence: CASSPGPQANYGYTF. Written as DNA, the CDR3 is TGTGCCAGTAGCCCAGGCCCCCAAGCTAACTATGGCTACACCTTC.

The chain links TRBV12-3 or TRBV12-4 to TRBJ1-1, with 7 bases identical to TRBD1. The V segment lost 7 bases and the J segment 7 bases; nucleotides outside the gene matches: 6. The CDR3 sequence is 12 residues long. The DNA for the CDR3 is TGTGCCAGCACCAAAGGACAGGTTGAAGCTTTCTTT. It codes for CASTKGQVEAFF.

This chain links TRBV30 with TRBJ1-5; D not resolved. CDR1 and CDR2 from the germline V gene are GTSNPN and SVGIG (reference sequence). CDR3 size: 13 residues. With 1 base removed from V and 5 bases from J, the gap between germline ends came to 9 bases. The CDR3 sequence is CAWSAGGDQPQHF. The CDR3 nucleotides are TGTGCCTGGAGTGCCGGAGGTGATCAGCCCCAGCATTTT.

The CDR3, as DNA: TGTGCCAGCAGCACCCTAGCGGGAAGCACAGATACGCAGTATTTT. It codes for CASSTLAGSTDTQYF. The chain joins TRBV5-5 to TRBJ2-3; 9 nucleotides align to TRBD2. The V and J ends lost 4 bases and 0 bases, in that order; junction bases with no gene match: 3. Germline V gene data show CDR1 as SGHKS and CDR2 as YYEKEE (reference sequence). The CDR3 spans 15 residues.

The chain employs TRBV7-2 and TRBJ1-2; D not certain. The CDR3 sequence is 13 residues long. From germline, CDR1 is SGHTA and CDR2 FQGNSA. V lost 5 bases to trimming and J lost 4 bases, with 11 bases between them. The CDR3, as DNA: TGTGCCAGCAGCGTAACGTTAGCCTATGGCTACACCTTC. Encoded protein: CASSVTLAYGYTF.

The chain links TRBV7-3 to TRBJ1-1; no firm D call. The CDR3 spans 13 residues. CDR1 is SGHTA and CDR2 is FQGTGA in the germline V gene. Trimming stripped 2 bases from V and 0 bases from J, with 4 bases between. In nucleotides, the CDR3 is TGTGCCAGCAGCTTACAGGTGAACACTGAAGCTTTCTTT. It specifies CASSLQVNTEAFF.

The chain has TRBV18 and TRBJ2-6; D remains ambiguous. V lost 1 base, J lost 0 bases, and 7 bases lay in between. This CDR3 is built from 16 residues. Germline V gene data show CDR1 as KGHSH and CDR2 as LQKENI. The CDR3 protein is CASSPLKSSGANVLTF. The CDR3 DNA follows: TGTGCCAGCTCACCACTCAAGAGCTCTGGGGCCAACGTCCTGACTTTC.

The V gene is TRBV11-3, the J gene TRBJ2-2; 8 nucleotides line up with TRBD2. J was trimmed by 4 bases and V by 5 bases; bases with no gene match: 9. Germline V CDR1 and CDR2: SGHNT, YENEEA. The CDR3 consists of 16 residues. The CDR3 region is CASSPGGARGTGELFF. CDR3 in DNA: TGTGCCAGCAGCCCCGGGGGGGCTCGGGGCACCGGGGAGCTGTTTTTT.

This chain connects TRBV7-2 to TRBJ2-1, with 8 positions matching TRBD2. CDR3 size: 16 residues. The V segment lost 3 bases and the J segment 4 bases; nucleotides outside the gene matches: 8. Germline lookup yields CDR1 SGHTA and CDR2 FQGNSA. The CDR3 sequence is CASSLGLGGRYNEQFF. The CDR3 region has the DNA TGTGCCAGCAGCTTGGGACTAGGAGGGCGGTACAATGAGCAGTTCTTC.

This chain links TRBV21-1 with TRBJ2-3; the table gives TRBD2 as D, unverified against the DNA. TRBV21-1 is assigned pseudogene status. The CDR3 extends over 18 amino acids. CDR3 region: CASSKGASGRCETDTQYF. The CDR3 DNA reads TGTGCCAGCAGCAAAGGGGCTAGCGGGAGATGTGAGACAGATACGCAGTATTTT.

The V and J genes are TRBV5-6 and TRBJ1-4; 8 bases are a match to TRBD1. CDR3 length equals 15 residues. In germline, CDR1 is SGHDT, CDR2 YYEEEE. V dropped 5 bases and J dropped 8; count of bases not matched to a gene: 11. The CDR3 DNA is TGTGCCAGCAGTCCTACGACAGGGGTGGGAGAAAAACTGTTTTTT. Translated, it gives CASSPTTGVGEKLFF.